This T cell receptor (beta chain) was captured by sequencing in a study of T-cell reconstitution after alpha-beta-depleted transplantation in children. The CDR3 is made up of 14 amino acids. Per germline, CDR1 MDHEN and CDR2 SYDVKM. V dropped 8 bases and J dropped 5; count of bases not matched to a gene: 10. The sample holds many counts of this clonotype. What it recognizes is unknown. General study points: At day 60, the high TCRbeta diversity found in some patients originated from recipient T cells and thymic progenitors that had survived. Newly produced T cells mostly accounted for T-cell counts and diversity one year post-transplant. Two months or so post-transplant, alpha-beta T cells reportedly derived from several hundred expanded graft clones.

For TCRbeta, the library was prepared with unique molecular identifiers. TCRdb fed the PCR reads into MiXCR, producing one record per CDR3 protein. The sample includes around 370,000 distinct CDR3 sequences, about 17% seen only once; the top ten take approximately 38%. Sequenced material: PBMCs, mostly from graft donor cells, taken 360 days after TCRalphabeta/CD19-depleted stem cell transplant. The receptor was isolated from a male patient aged 2-10 years who had a stem cell transplant for acute lymphoblastic leukemia, so the T cells may come from the graft donor. The rearrangement links TRBV28 to TRBJ1-2; 8 bases agree with TRBD1. The CDR3 nucleotides are TGTGCCAGCTACTCGTGGCAGGGGGCTTATGGCTACACCTTC. Its protein is CASYSWQGAYGYTF.